The T cell receptor beta chain described here comes from a study of identical twins. Overall study findings and caveats: Some out-of-frame alpha sequences were shared by twins, and these showed excess low generation probability.

Germline V gene data show CDR1 as MNHEY and CDR2 as SVGEGT. The CDR3 totals 12 residues. The V gene lost 8 bases and the J gene lost 7 bases, with 12 bases spanning the gap. Healthy Caucasian individuals made up all the donors. TCRdb redid the calling of the 5' RACE reads with MiXCR, one entry per CDR3 protein. The profile covers hundreds of thousands of distinct CDR3 sequences, with approximately 22% appearing a single time and 4.3% taken by the ten largest. Ten or more counts support this clonotype. Its specificity is unknown. This sample was shared with a second study, whose subject was T cells expressing NK-cell markers. That source adds: Roughly 1.0-7.0% of CD8+ T cells in several donors belonged to dominant NKG2C+ clonotypes. Uncertainty persisted over the HCMV specificity of expanded NKG2C+ T cell clones.

This sequence was found in a woman under 30 in good health. This chain connects TRBV6-2 or TRBV6-3 to TRBJ2-1; maybe TRBD2 (5 bases). Sequencing used PBMCs. The CDR3 DNA follows: TGTGCCAGCGGACTCAACCGAAATGAGCAGTTCTTC. Its translation is CASGLNRNEQFF.